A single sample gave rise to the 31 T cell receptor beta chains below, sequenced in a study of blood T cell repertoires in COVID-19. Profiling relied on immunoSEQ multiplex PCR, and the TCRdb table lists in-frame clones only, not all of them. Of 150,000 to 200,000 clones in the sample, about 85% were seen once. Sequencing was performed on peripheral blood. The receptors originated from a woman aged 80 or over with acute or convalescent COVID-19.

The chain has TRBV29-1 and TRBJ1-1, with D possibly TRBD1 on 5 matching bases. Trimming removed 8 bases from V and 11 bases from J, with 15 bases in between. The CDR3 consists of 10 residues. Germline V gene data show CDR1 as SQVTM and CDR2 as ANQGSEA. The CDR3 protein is CSWGGTGAFF. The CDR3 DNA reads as TGCAGCTGGGGAGGGACTGGGGCTTTCTTT. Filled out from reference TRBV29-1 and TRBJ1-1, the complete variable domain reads SAVISQKPSRDICQRGTSLTIQCQVDSQVTMMFWYRQQPGQSLTLIATANQGSEATYESGFVIDKFPISRPNLTFSTLTVSNMSPEDSSIYLCSWGGTGAFFGQGTRLTVV.

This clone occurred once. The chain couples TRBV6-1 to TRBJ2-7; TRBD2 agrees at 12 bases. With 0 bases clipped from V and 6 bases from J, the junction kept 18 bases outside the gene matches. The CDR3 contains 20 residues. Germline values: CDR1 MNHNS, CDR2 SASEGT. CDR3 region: CASSEAGVLAGGTAPLEQYF. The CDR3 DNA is TGTGCCAGCAGTGAAGCGGGAGTACTAGCGGGAGGTACAGCCCCTCTCGAGCAGTACTTC.

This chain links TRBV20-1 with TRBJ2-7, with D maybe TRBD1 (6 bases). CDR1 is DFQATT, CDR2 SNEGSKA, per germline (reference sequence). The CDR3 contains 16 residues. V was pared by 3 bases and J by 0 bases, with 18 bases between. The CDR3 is CSASGAPEQGSYEQYF. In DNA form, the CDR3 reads TGCAGTGCTAGTGGGGCCCCGGAACAGGGCTCCTACGAGCAGTACTTC.

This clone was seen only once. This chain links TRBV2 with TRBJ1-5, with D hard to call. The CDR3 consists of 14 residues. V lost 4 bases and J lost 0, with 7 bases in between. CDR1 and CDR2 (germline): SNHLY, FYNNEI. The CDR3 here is CASSVQVSNQPQHF. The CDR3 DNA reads TGTGCCAGCAGTGTGCAGGTTAGCAATCAGCCCCAGCATTTT.

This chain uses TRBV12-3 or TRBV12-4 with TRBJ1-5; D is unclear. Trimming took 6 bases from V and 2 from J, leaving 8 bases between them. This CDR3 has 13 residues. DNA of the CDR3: TGTGCCAGCAGAGTGGCCGGCAATCAGCCCCAGCATTTT. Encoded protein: CASRVAGNQPQHF.

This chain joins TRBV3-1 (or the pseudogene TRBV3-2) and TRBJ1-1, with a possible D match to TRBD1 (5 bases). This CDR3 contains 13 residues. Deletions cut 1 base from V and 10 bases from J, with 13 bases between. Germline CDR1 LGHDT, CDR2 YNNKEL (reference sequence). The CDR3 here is CASSQGGGKRAFF. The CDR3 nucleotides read TGTGCCAGCAGCCAAGGGGGGGGGAAGCGAGCTTTCTTT.

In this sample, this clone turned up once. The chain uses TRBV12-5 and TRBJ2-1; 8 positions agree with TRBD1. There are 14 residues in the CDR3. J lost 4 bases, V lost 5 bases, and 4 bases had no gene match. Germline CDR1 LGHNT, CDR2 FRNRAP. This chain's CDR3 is CASGAQGGYNEQFF. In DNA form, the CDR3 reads TGTGCTAGTGGTGCACAGGGGGGTTACAATGAGCAGTTCTTC.

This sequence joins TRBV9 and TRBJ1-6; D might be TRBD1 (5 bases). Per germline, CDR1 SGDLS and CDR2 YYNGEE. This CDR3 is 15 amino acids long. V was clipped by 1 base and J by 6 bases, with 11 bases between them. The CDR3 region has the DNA TGTGCCAGCAGCGTATCAGGGCTTCCTAATTCACCCCTCCACTTT. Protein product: CASSVSGLPNSPLHF.

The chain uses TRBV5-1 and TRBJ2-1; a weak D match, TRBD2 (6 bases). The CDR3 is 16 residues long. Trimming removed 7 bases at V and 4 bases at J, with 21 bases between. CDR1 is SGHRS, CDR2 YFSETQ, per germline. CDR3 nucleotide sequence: TGCGCCAGCGTACCGGAGGGGACGGTGGGATACAATGAGCAGTTCTTC. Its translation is CASVPEGTVGYNEQFF.

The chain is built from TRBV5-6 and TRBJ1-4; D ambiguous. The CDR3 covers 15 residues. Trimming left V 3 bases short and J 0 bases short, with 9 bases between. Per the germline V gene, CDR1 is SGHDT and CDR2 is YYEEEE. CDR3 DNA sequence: TGTGCCAGCAGCTCTGTAGCTGCAACTAATGAAAAACTGTTTTTT. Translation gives CASSSVAATNEKLFF.

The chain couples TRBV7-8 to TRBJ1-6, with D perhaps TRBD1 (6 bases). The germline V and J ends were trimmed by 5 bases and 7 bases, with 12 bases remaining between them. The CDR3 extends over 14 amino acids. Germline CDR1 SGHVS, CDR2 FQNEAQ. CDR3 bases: TGTGCCAGCAGCCTAGTACAGGGAAATTCACCCCTCCACTTT. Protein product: CASSLVQGNSPLHF. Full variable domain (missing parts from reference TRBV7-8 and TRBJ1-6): GAGVSQSPRYKVAKRGQDVALRCDPISGHVSLFWYQQALGQGPEFLTYFQNEAQLDKSGLPSDRFFAERPEGSVSTLKIQRTQQEDSAVYLCASSLVQGNSPLHFGNGTRLTVT.

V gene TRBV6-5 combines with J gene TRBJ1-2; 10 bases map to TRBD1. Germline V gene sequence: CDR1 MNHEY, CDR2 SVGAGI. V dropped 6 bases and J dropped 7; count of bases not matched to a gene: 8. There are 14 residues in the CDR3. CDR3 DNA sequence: TGTGCCAGCAGACGAGTGGGACAGGGGTTTGGCTACACCTTC. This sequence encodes CASRRVGQGFGYTF.

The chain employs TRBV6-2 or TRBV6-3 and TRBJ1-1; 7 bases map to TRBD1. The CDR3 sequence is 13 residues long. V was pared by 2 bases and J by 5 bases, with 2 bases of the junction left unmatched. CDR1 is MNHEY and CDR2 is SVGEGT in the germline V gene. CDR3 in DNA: TGTGCCAGCAGTTACGTCAGGGGGACTGAAGCTTTCTTT. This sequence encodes CASSYVRGTEAFF.

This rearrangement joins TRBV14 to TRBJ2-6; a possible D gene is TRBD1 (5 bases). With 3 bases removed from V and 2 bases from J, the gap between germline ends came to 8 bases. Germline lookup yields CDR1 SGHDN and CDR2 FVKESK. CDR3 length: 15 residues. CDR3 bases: TGTGCCAGCAGCCATCAGGGCCCTGGGGCCAACGTCCTGACTTTC. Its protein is CASSHQGPGANVLTF. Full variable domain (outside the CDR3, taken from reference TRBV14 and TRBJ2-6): EAGVTQFPSHSVIEKGQTVTLRCDPISGHDNLYWYRRVMGKEIKFLLHFVKESKQDESGMPNNRFLAERTGGTYSTLKVQPAELEDSGVYFCASSHQGPGANVLTFGAGSRLTVL.

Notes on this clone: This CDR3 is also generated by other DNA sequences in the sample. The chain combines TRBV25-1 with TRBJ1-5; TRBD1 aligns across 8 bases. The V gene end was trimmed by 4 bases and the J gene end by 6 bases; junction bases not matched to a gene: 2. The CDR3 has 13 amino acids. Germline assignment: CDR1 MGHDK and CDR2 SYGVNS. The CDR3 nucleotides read TGTGCCAGCAGTGGAACAGGGGGTCAGCCCCAGCATTTT. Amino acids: CASSGTGGQPQHF.

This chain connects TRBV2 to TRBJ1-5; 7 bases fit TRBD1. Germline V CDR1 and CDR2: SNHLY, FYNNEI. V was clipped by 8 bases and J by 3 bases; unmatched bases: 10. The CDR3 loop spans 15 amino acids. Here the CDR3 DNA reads TGTGCCAGCCGGGACAGTTTAGGACTCAATCAGCCCCAGCATTTT. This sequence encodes CASRDSLGLNQPQHF.

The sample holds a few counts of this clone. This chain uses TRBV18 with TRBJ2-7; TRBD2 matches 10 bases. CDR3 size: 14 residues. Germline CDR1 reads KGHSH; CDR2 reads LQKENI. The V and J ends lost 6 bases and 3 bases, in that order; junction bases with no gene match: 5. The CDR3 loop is CASSPGTSDYEQYF. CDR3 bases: TGTGCCAGCTCCCCCGGGACTAGCGACTACGAGCAGTACTTC. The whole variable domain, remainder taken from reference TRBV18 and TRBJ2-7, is NAGVMQNPRHLVRRRGQEARLRCSPMKGHSHVYWYRQLPEEGLKFMVYLQKENIIDESGMPKERFSAEFPKEGPSILRIQQVVRGDSAAYFCASSPGTSDYEQYFGPGTRLTVT.

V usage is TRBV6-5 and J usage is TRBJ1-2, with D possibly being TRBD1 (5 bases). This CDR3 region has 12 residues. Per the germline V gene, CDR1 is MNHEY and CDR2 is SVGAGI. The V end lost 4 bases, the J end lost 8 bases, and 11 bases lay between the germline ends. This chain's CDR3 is CASSSRVGGYTF. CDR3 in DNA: TGTGCCAGCAGTTCCAGGGTTGGCGGCTACACCTTC.

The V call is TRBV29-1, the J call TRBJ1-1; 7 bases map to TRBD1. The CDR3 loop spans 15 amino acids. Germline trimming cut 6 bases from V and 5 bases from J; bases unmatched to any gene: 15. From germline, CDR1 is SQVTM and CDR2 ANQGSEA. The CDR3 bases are TGCAGCGTCTCGCCAGGTCAGGGGGGTCGGACTGAAGCTTTCTTT. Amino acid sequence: CSVSPGQGGRTEAFF.

DNA of the CDR3: TGCGCCAGCACTATCACCTTGGCGGATCTCTACTCCTACGAGCAGTACTTC. The encoded protein is CASTITLADLYSYEQYF. The gene calls are TRBV10-1 and TRBJ2-7; D is ambiguous. V was clipped by 7 bases and J by 0 bases, with 22 bases between them. Germline CDR1 and CDR2: WNHNN and SYGVQD (reference sequence). The CDR3 totals 17 residues.

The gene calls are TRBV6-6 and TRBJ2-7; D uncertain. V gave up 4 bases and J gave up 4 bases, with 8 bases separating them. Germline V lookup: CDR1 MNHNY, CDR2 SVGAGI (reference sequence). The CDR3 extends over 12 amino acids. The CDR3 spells CASSFSGYEQYF. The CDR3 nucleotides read TGTGCCAGCAGTTTTTCCGGGTACGAGCAGTACTTC.

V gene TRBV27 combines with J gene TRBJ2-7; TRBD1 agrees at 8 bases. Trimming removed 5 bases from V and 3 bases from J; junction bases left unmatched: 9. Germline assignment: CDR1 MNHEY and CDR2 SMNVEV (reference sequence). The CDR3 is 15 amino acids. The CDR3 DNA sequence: TGTGCCAGCAGTCCGGGGACAGGTCTCGTCTACGAGCAGTACTTC. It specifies CASSPGTGLVYEQYF.

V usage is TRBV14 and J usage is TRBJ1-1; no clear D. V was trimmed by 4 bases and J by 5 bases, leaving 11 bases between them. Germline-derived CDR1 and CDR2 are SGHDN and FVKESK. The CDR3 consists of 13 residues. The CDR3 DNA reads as TGTGCCAGCAGCCGCAACTCCGGGACTGAAGCTTTCTTT. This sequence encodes CASSRNSGTEAFF.

In DNA form, the CDR3 reads TGTGCCAGCAGCCAAGAGAGGATTTCAACAGATACGCAGTATTTT. Amino acid sequence: CASSQERISTDTQYF. This chain connects TRBV3-1 (or the pseudogene TRBV3-2) to TRBJ2-3, with no clear D. With 0 bases removed from V and 3 bases from J, the gap between germline ends came to 10 bases. The germline gives CDR1 LGHDT, CDR2 YNNKEL (reference sequence). The CDR3 is 15 amino acids.

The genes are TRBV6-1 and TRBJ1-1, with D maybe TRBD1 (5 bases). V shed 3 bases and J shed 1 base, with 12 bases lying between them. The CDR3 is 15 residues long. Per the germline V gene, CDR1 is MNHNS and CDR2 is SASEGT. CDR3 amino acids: CASSEYRGWNTEAFF. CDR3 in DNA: TGTGCCAGCAGTGAGTATAGGGGTTGGAACACTGAAGCTTTCTTT.

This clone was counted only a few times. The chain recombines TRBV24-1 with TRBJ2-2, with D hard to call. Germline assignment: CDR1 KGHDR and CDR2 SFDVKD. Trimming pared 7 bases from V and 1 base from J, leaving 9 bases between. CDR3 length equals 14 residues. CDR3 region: CATSLPWNTGELFF. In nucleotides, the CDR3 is TGTGCCACCAGCCTACCGTGGAACACCGGGGAGCTGTTTTTT.

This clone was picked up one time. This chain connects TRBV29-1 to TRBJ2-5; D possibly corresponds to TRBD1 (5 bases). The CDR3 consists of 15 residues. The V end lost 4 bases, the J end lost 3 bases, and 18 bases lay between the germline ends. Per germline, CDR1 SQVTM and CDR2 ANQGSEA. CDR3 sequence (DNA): TGCAGCGTTGCCGGCCCAGGGTCTTGGGAAGAGACCCAGTACTTC. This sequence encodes CSVAGPGSWEETQYF.

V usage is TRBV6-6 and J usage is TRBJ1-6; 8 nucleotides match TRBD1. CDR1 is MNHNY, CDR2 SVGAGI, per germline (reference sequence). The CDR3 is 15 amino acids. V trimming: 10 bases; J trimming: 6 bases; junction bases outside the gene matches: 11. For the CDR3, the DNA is TGTGCCACCCTGAATTACGACAGGGGTAATTCACCCCTCCACTTT. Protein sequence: CATLNYDRGNSPLHF.

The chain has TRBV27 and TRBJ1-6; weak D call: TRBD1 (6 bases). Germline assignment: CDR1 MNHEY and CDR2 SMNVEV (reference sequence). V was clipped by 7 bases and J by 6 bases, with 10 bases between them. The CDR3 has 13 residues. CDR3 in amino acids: CASNRAGNSPLHF. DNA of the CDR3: TGTGCCAGCAACAGGGCGGGTAATTCACCCCTCCACTTT.

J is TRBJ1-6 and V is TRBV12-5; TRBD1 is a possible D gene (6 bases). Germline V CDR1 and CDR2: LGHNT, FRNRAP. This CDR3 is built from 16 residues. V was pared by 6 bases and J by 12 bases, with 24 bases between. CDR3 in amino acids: CASGKTQQGPRGPLHF. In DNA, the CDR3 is TGTGCTAGTGGCAAAACACAACAGGGACCCCGAGGACCCCTCCACTTT.

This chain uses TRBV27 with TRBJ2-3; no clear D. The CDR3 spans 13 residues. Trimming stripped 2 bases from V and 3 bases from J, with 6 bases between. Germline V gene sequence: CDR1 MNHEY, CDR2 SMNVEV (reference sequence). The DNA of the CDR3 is TGTGCCAGCAGTTTACGGGTAACAGATACGCAGTATTTT. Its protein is CASSLRVTDTQYF.